This T cell receptor beta chain was found in a study of shared clonotypes between healthy human individuals. The study, taken as a whole, reports: Despite large depth, sorted-subset datasets appeared incompletely sequenced. Clonotypes which were not shared had lower generation probabilities than clonotypes that all four donors shared. The low donor count limited represented genetic and exposure-history diversity.

Clones were sequenced by immunoSEQ multiplex PCR, and TCRdb holds only the in-frame ones, with some missing. The sample has roughly 220,000 clones; over 50% are singletons. This clone has a single count. Antigen: not known. CDR3 length: 16 amino acids. From germline, CDR1 is SGHNT and CDR2 YYREEE (reference sequence). V shed 3 bases, J shed 0 bases, and the junction held 3 bases outside the gene matches. This sequence was found in a man aged 30 to 39 in good health. The chain recombines TRBV5-4 with TRBJ2-7; 13 bases match TRBD2. The specimen was memory CD4+ T cells sorted from blood. The subset denotes: CD45RA-negative fraction. This chain's CDR3 is CASSSRTSGSSYEQYF. The CDR3 region has the DNA TGTGCCAGCAGCTCCCGGACTAGCGGGAGCTCCTACGAGCAGTACTTC.